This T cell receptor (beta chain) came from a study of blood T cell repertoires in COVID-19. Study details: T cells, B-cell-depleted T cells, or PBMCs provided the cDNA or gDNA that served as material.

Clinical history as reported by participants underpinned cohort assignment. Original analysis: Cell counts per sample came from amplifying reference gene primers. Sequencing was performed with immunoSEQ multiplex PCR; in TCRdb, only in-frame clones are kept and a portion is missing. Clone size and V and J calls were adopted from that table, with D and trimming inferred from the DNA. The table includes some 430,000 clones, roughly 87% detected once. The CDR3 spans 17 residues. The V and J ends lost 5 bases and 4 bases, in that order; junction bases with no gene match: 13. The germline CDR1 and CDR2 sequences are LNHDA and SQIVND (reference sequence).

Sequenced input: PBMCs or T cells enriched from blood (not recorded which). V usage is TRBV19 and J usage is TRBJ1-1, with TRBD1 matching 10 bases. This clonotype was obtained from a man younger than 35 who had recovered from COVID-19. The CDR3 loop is CASSSPARTGGITEAFF. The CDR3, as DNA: TGTGCCAGTAGTTCACCGGCCCGGACAGGGGGTATCACTGAAGCTTTCTTT.